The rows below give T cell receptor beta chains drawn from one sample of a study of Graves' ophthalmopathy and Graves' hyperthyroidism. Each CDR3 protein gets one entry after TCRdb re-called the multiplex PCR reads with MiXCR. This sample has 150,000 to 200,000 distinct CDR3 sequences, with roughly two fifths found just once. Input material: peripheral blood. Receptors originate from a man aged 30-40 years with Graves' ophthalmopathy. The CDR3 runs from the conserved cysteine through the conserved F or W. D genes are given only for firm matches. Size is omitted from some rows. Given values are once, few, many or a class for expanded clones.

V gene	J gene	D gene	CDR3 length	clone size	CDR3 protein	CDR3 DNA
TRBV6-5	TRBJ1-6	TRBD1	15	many	CASSYSGTGNSPLHF	TGTGCCAGCAGTTACTCCGGGACAGGAAATTCACCCCTCCACTTT
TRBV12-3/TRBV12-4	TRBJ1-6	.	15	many	CASSPLGGARSPLHF	TGTGCCAGCAGTCCCCTGGGGGGGGCGCGGTCACCCCTCCACTTT
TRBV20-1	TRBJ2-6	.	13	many	CSAADSGANVLTF	TGCAGTGCGGCCGATTCGGGGGCCAACGTCCTGACTTTC
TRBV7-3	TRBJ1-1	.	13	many	CASSIRPPSAVFF	TGTGCCAGCAGTATCCGACCTCCCAGTGCTGTTTTCTTT
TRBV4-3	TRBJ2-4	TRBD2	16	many	CASSQEPTSGIDIQYF	TGCGCCAGCAGCCAAGAGCCGACTAGCGGGATTGACATTCAGTACTTC
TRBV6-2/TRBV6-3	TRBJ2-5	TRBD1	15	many	CASSSGQELQETQYF	TGTGCCAGCAGCTCGGGACAGGAACTACAAGAGACCCAGTACTTC
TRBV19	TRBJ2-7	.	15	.	CASSSPATNSYEQYF	TGTGCCAGTAGTAGCCCAGCTACCAACTCCTACGAGCAGTACTTC
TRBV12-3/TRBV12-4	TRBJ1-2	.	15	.	CASSLSGAREYGYTF	TGTGCCAGCAGCCTCTCAGGGGCGCGGGAATATGGCTACACCTTC
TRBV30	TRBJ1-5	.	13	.	CAWSVGIHQPQHF	TGTGCCTGGAGTGTAGGGATACATCAGCCCCAGCATTTT
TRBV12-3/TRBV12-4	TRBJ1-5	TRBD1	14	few	CASSGQGRNQPQHF	TGTGCCAGCAGTGGACAGGGAAGGAATCAGCCCCAGCATTTT
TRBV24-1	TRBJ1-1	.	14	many	CATSEGVTGTEAFF	TGTGCCACCAGTGAGGGGGTCACGGGGACTGAAGCTTTCTTT
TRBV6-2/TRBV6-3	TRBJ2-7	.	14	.	CASSSRRGNYEQYF	TGTGCCAGCAGTTCTCGAAGAGGTAACTACGAGCAGTACTTC
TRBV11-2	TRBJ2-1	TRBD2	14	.	CASGLTGGPNEQFF	TGTGCCAGCGGCCTGACGGGAGGGCCCAATGAGCAGTTCTTC
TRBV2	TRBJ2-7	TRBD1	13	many	CASSVQGAYEQYF	TGTGCCAGCAGTGTACAGGGGGCGTACGAGCAGTACTTC
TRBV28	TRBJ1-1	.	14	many	CASSSGGKNTEAFF	TGTGCCAGCAGTTCGGGGGGCAAGAACACTGAAGCTTTCTTT
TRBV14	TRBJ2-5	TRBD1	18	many	CASSQALRQGRGQETQYF	TGTGCCAGCAGCCAAGCGCTCCGACAGGGTAGGGGCCAAGAGACCCAGTACTTC
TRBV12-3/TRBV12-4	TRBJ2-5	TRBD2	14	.	CASSPGTRPETQYF	TGTGCCAGCAGTCCCGGGACTAGGCCAGAGACCCAGTACTTC
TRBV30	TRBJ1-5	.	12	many	CAWSGTDQPQHF	TGTGCCTGGAGTGGGACAGATCAGCCCCAGCATTTT